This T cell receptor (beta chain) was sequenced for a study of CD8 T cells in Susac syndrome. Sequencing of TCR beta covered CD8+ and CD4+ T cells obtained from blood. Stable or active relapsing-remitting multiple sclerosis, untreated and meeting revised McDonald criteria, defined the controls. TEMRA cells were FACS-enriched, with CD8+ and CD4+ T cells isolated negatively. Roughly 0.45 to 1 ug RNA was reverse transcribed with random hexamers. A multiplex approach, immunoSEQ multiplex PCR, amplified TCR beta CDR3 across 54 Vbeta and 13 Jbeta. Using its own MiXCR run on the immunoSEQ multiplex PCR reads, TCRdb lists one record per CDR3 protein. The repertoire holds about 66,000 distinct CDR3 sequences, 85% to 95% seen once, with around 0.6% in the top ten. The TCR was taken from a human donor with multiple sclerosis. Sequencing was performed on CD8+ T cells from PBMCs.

Here the CDR3 reads CASRRWTEDANEQFF. DNA for the CDR3: TGTGCCAGCAGGAGGTGGACAGAGGACGCCAATGAGCAGTTCTTC. This chain links TRBV6-2 or TRBV6-3 with TRBJ2-1, with D maybe TRBD1 (6 bases). Trimming left V 6 bases short and J 6 bases short, with 18 bases between. Germline V gives CDR1 MNHEY, CDR2 SVGEGT. This CDR3 is built from 15 residues.